The clone carrying this T cell receptor (beta chain) turned up a few times. Its specificity is unknown. This entry comes from a study of cytomegalovirus exposure and HLA in healthy donors. The primer mix had 60 Vbeta and 13 Jbeta primers. Using immunoSEQ multiplex PCR, the repertoire was profiled, and TCRdb retains in-frame clones only, with some absent. The table lists about 130,000 clones, about 10% of them singletons. The study, taken as a whole, reports: Donor immune exposure was known only as CMV serostatus. Several of the most significant clusters appeared, in a later analysis, to be linked to common viral pathogens.

CDR1 is MDHEN, CDR2 SYDVKM, per germline. The CDR3 consists of 13 residues. The germline V and J ends were trimmed by 2 bases and 2 bases, with 4 bases remaining between them. This chain joins TRBV28 and TRBJ1-5; D gene ambiguous. Sequenced: PBMCs. This clonotype originated in a young woman in good health and CMV-seropositive. The CDR3 sequence is CASSLAGNQPQHF. CDR3 DNA sequence: TGTGCCAGCAGTTTAGCAGGCAATCAGCCCCAGCATTTT.